Below, 16 T cell receptor beta chains from the same sample are listed, as sequenced in a study of healthy donors' naive CD4 and CD8 T cells. A linear amplification protocol produced the TCR libraries from around 500 ng of total RNA. TCRdb reanalysed the reads using MiXCR and keeps one entry per CDR3 protein. The sample records around 200,000 distinct CDR3 sequences, 65% to 75% being singletons. Sequencing was carried out using naive CD4+ and CD8+ T cells sorted from blood, pooled from several donors. These receptors all stem from a pool of human donors in good health; the sample pools cells from several healthy donors.

J is TRBJ2-7 and V is TRBV30; 10 bases map to TRBD1. Germline assignment: CDR1 GTSNPN and CDR2 SVGIG (reference sequence). With 7 bases clipped from V and 2 bases from J, the junction kept 5 bases outside the gene matches. The CDR3 loop spans 13 amino acids. CDR3 DNA sequence: TGTGCCTTCCGGGACAGGGGCGCCTACGAGCAGTACTTC. It yields the protein CAFRDRGAYEQYF.

This chain joins TRBV12-3 or TRBV12-4 and TRBJ1-1; D is ambiguous. This CDR3 spans 15 amino acids. The V end was cut by 8 bases, the J end by 3 bases, with 19 bases between. CDR3 in DNA: TGTGCCAGCGGCCAGCGGACGACAAGGGACACTGAAGCTTTCTTT. Amino acid sequence: CASGQRTTRDTEAFF.

The chain carries TRBV27 and TRBJ1-5; TRBD1 matches 7 bases. The germline V gene encodes CDR1 MNHEY and CDR2 SMNVEV (reference sequence). Unmatched junction bases numbered 10, after V lost 5 bases and J lost 6 bases. The CDR3 is 15 residues long. CDR3 DNA: TGTGCCAGCAGTCCCCTGACAGGGATGAGTCAGCCCCAGCATTTT. Protein: CASSPLTGMSQPQHF.

This chain connects TRBV7-9 to TRBJ1-6; D possibly corresponds to TRBD1 (5 bases). V lost 5 bases, J lost 9 bases, and 17 bases lay in between. The CDR3 runs 15 residues. Germline CDR1 and CDR2: SEHNR and FQNEAQ (reference sequence). CDR3 coding DNA: TGTGCCAGCAGCGTCCGGGCCGCCGGGGGTTCACCCCTCCACTTT. Translated: CASSVRAAGGSPLHF.

The rearrangement joins TRBV15 to TRBJ2-7, with D perhaps TRBD2 (5 bases). V shed 1 base and J shed 3 bases, with 13 bases lying between them. Looked up from germline, CDR1 is LNHNV and CDR2 is YYDKDF (reference sequence). The CDR3 is made up of 15 amino acids. The CDR3 nucleotides read TGTGCCACCAGCAGAGGACGAGGGCTCAACTACGAGCAGTACTTC. Protein product: CATSRGRGLNYEQYF.

This rearrangement joins TRBV6-5 to TRBJ1-2; the D gene is possibly TRBD1 (6 bases). Trimming took 2 bases from V and 4 from J, leaving 11 bases between them. CDR3 size: 14 residues. Germline CDR1 and CDR2: MNHEY and SVGAGI. CDR3 coding DNA: TGTGCCAGCAGTTACCGGGTAGGGGGCTATGGCTACACCTTC. Translated, it gives CASSYRVGGYGYTF.

The chain carries TRBV29-1 and TRBJ2-3; 7 bases match TRBD1. The germline gives CDR1 SQVTM, CDR2 ANQGSEA. This CDR3 contains 15 residues. J was trimmed by 5 bases and V by 0 bases; bases with no gene match: 8. CDR3 region: CSVEDLGRDRDTQYF. In nucleotides, the CDR3 is TGCAGCGTTGAAGATCTTGGCAGGGACAGAGATACGCAGTATTTT.

The CDR3 here is CSVEPGQAYNEQFF. DNA for the CDR3: TGCAGCGTTGAGCCGGGACAGGCCTACAATGAGCAGTTCTTC. The rearrangement links TRBV29-1 to TRBJ2-1, with TRBD1 identical over 8 bases. CDR1 is SQVTM and CDR2 is ANQGSEA in the germline V gene. The CDR3 runs 14 residues. The ends lost 3 bases at V and 2 bases at J; junction bases unmatched: 3.

V is TRBV6-1 and J is TRBJ1-2; D is ambiguous. CDR3 length: 15 residues. Germline assignment: CDR1 MNHNS and CDR2 SASEGT. Trimming left V 0 bases short and J 3 bases short, with 11 bases between. The CDR3 region is CASSEARLSDYGYTF. The CDR3 coding sequence is TGTGCCAGCAGTGAAGCACGACTTTCCGACTATGGCTACACCTTC.

The gene calls are TRBV19 and TRBJ2-1; 8 nucleotides align to TRBD1. Trimming at V came to 1 base and at J to 8 bases, leaving 4 bases not matched to a gene. This CDR3 is 14 amino acids long. Germline V CDR1 and CDR2: LNHDA, SQIVND (reference sequence). CDR3 sequence reads: CASSIGQGAHEQFF. The CDR3 DNA follows: TGTGCCAGTAGTATAGGGCAGGGGGCTCATGAGCAGTTCTTC. Using reference TRBV19 and TRBJ2-1 for the parts outside the CDR3, the full variable domain is DGGITQSPKYLFRKEGQNVTLSCEQNLNHDAMYWYRQDPGQGLRLIYYSQIVNDFQKGDIAEGYSVSREKKESFPLTVTSAQKNPTAFYLCASSIGQGAHEQFFGPGTRLTVL.

This chain connects TRBV18 to TRBJ2-1; D is undetermined. The CDR3 is made up of 14 amino acids. V was trimmed by 1 base and J by 5 bases, leaving 9 bases between them. The germline V gene has CDR1 KGHSH and CDR2 LQKENI. CDR3 DNA: TGTGCCAGCTCACCACGGTACGCCAACAATGAGCAGTTCTTC. This codes for CASSPRYANNEQFF. Using reference TRBV18 and TRBJ2-1 for the parts outside the CDR3, the full variable domain is NAGVMQNPRHLVRRRGQEARLRCSPMKGHSHVYWYRQLPEEGLKFMVYLQKENIIDESGMPKERFSAEFPKEGPSILRIQQVVRGDSAAYFCASSPRYANNEQFFGPGTRLTVL.

V gene TRBV6-5 combines with J gene TRBJ2-3; 12 bases line up with TRBD2. Germline CDR1 MNHEY, CDR2 SVGAGI. This CDR3 has 17 amino acids. J was trimmed by 2 bases and V by 5 bases; bases with no gene match: 8. The CDR3 DNA reads TGTGCCAGCAGTAAACGACTAGCGGGAGCCTACACAGATACGCAGTATTTT. Amino acids: CASSKRLAGAYTDTQYF.

The chain joins TRBV5-6 to TRBJ1-3, with D possibly being TRBD1 (5 bases). Germline V gene lookup returns CDR1 SGHDT and CDR2 YYEEEE. V lost 4 bases to trimming and J lost 0 bases, with 11 bases between them. The CDR3 is 15 residues long. CDR3 nucleotides: TGTGCCAGCAGCACCCTACAGGACTCTGGAAACACCATATATTTT. Protein: CASSTLQDSGNTIYF.

This rearrangement joins TRBV20-1 to TRBJ1-2; no clear D. Trimming took 6 bases from V and 3 from J, leaving 17 bases between them. This CDR3 has 14 residues. Germline V gives CDR1 DFQATT, CDR2 SNEGSKA (reference sequence). CDR3 sequence reads: CSAPAPRSHYGYTF. The CDR3 DNA reads TGCAGTGCCCCGGCCCCCAGGAGCCACTATGGCTACACCTTC.

V is TRBV29-1 and J is TRBJ1-2; no clear D gene. Trimming left V 7 bases short and J 7 bases short, with 10 bases between. There are 10 residues in the CDR3. Per germline, CDR1 SQVTM and CDR2 ANQGSEA. CDR3 DNA sequence: TGCAGCGATGTTTTGGGTGGCTACACCTTC. Protein sequence: CSDVLGGYTF.

The chain joins TRBV30 to TRBJ1-5; D perhaps matches TRBD1 (5 bases). The V gene lost 2 bases and the J gene lost 1 base, with 12 bases spanning the gap. Germline CDR1 GTSNPN, CDR2 SVGIG (reference sequence). The CDR3 covers 15 residues. CDR3 coding DNA: TGTGCCTGGAGTTTCAGGGCGGGGAGCAATCAGCCCCAGCATTTT. Protein sequence: CAWSFRAGSNQPQHF.